The sequence of this T cell receptor (beta chain) was determined in a study of blood T cell repertoires in COVID-19. Study overall: COVID-19 samples collected from the United States, Italy and Spain covered acute and convalescent phases. Sources were T cells, B-cell-depleted T cells, or PBMCs; the material itself was cDNA or gDNA.

Ages ranged from roughly 18 to 100 years, with residence in around 24 US areas. Recovered Cohort 3 donors showed two negative PCRs, clearance, or symptom resolution. The CDR3 consists of 17 residues. Trimming took 6 bases from V and 1 from J, leaving 16 bases between them. Germline V CDR1 and CDR2: LNHDA, SQIVND (reference sequence). The assay was immunoSEQ multiplex PCR, and TCRdb's table has in-frame clones only and misses some. The data hold some 340,000 clones, with about four fifths observed a single time. The J gene is TRBJ2-6, the V gene TRBV19, with D perhaps TRBD2 (5 bases). This sequence originates from a woman aged 50 to 60 who had recovered from COVID-19. Specimen: PBMCs or T cells enriched from blood (not recorded which). DNA for the CDR3: TGTGCCAGTAGCGACCTATGGGGAGTTTCTGGGGCCAACGTCCTGACTTTC. Its translation is CASSDLWGVSGANVLTF.